This T cell receptor (beta chain) emerged from a study of response to subunit inactivated influenza vaccine. This CDR3 has 13 amino acids. CDR1 and CDR2 (germline): SGHVS, FQNEAQ. Between the trimmed V and J ends, which lost 1 base and 5 bases, there was a span of 7 bases. TCRdb passed the RT-PCR reads through MiXCR, listing each CDR3 protein once. The sample records roughly 180,000 distinct CDR3 sequences, about 9% being singletons. Findings and caveats of the study: Authors suggested seasonal influenza vaccinations each recruit few new T cells.

As regards this clonotype: The antigen is unknown.

The sample was non-naive T cells sorted from PBMCs, taken on the day of vaccination. The chain recombines TRBV7-8 with TRBJ2-3; D ambiguous. This TCR came from a man between 45 and 60 years old who received an inactivated influenza vaccine. As DNA, the CDR3 is TGTGCCAGCAGCTTAGGTCCCGAAGATACGCAGTATTTT. It encodes CASSLGPEDTQYF.